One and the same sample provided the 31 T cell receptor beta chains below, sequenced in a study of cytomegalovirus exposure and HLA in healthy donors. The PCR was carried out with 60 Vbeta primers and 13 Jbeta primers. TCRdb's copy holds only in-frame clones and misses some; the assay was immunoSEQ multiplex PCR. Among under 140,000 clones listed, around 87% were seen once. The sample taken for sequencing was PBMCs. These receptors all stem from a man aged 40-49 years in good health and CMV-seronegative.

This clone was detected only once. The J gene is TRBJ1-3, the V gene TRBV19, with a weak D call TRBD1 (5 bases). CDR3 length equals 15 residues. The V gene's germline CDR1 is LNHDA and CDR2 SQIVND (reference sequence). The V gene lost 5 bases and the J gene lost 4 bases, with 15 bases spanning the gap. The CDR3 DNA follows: TGTGCCAGTAGTGACGGAGGGGTAGGAGGAAACACCATATATTTT. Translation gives CASSDGGVGGNTIYF.

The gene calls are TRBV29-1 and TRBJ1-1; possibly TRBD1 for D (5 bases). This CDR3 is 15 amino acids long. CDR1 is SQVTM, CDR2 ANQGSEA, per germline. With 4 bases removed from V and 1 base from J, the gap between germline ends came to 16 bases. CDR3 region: CSVVAGVGGNTEAFF. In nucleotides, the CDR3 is TGCAGCGTTGTAGCCGGTGTGGGGGGGAACACTGAAGCTTTCTTT.

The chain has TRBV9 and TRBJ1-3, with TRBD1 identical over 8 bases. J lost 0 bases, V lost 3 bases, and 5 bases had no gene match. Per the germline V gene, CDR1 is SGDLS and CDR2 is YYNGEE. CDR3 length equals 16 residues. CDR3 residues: CASSARQGSSGNTIYF. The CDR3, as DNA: TGTGCCAGCAGCGCCCGACAGGGGAGCTCTGGAAACACCATATATTTT.

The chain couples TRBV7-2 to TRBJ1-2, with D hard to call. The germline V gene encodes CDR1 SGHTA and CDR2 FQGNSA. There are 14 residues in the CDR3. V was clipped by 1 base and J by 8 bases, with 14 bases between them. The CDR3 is CASSLGRAWKGYTF. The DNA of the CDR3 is TGTGCCAGCAGCTTAGGGAGGGCGTGGAAAGGCTACACCTTC.

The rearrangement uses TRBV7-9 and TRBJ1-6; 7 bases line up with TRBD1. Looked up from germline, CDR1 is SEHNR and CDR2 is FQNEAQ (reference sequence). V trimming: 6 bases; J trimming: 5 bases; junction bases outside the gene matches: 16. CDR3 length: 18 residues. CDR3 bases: TGTGCCAGCAGTTCACTGCCCCTTACAGGGGCTGATAATTCACCCCTCCACTTT. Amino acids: CASSSLPLTGADNSPLHF. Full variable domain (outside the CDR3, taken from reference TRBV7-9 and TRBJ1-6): DTGVSQNPRHKITKRGQNVTFRCDPISEHNRLYWYRQTLGQGPEFLTYFQNEAQLEKSRLLSDRFSAERPKGSFSTLEIQRTEQGDSAMYLCASSSLPLTGADNSPLHFGNGTRLTVT.

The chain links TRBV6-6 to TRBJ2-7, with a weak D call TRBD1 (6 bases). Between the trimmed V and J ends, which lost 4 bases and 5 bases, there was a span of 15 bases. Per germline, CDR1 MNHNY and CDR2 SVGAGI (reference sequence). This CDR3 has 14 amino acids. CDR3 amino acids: CASSFSGTRNEQYF. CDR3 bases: TGTGCCAGCAGTTTTTCCGGGACAAGAAACGAGCAGTACTTC.

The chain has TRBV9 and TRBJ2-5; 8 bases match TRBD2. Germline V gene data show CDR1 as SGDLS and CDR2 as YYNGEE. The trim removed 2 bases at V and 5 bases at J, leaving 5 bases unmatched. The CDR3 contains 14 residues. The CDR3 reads CASSVAGGDETQYF. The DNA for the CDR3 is TGTGCCAGCAGCGTTGCGGGGGGTGATGAGACCCAGTACTTC.

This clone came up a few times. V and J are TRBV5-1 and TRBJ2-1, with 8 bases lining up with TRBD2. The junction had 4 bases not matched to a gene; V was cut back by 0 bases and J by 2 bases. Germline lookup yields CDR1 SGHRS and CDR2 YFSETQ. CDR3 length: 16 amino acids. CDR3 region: CASSLEGRGAYNEQFF. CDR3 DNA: TGCGCCAGCAGCTTGGAAGGGCGGGGGGCCTACAATGAGCAGTTCTTC.

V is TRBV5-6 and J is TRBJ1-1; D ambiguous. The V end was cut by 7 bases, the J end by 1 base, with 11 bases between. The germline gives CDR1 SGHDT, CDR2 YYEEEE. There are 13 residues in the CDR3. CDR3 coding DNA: TGTGCCAGCCTCTGGGCAGCGAACACTGAAGCTTTCTTT. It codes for CASLWAANTEAFF.

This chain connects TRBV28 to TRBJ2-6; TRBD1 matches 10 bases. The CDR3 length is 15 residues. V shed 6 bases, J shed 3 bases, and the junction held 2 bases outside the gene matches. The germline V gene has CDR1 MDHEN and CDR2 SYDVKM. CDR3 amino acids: CASRTGGGGANVLTF. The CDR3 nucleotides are TGTGCCAGCAGGACAGGGGGCGGTGGGGCCAACGTCCTGACTTTC.

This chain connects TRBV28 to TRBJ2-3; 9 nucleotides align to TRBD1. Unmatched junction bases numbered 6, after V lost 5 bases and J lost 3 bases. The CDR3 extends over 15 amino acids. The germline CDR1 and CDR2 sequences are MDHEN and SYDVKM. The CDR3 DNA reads TGTGCCAGCAGTGCGCCGGGACAGGGAACAGATACGCAGTATTTT. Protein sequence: CASSAPGQGTDTQYF.

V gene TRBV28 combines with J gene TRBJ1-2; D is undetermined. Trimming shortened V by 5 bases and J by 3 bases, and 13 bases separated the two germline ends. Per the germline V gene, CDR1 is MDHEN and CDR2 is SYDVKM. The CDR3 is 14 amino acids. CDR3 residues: CASSAALVDYGYTF. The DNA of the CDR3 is TGTGCCAGCAGTGCTGCACTTGTAGACTATGGCTACACCTTC.

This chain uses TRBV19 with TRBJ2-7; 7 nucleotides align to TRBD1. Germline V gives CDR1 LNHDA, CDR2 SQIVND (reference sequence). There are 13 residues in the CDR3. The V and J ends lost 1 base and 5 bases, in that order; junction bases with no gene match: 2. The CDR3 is CASSIVDRDEQYF. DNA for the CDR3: TGTGCCAGTAGTATAGTAGACAGGGACGAGCAGTACTTC.

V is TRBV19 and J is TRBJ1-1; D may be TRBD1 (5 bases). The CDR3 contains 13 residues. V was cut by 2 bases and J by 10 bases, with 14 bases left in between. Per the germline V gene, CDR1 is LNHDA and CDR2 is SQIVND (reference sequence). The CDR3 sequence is CASSIRTITVAFF. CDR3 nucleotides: TGTGCCAGTAGTATAAGGACAATAACAGTAGCTTTCTTT.

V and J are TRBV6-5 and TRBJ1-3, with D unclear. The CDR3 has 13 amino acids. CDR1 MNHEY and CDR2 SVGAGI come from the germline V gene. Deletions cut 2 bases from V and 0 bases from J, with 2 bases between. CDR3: CASSYLSGNTIYF. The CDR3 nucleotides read TGTGCCAGCAGTTACCTCTCTGGAAACACCATATATTTT.

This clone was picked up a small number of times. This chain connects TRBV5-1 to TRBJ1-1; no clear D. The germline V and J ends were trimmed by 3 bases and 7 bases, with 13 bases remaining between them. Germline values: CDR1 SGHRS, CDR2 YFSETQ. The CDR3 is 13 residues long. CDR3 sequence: CASSSGLSYEAFF. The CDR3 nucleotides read TGCGCCAGCAGCTCCGGTCTTTCCTATGAAGCTTTCTTT.

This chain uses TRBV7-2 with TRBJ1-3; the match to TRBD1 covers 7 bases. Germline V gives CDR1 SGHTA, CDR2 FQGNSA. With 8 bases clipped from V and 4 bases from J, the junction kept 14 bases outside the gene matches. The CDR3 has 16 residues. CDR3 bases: TGTGCCAGCCATAGACAGGGAGTAAACTCCGGAAACACCATATATTTT. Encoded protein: CASHRQGVNSGNTIYF.

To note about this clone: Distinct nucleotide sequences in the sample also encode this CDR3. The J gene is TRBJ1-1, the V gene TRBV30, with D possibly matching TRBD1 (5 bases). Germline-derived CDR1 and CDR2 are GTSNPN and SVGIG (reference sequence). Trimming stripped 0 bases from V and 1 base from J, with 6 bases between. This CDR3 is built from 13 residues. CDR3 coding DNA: TGTGCCTGGAGTGTAAGGGGGAACACTGAAGCTTTCTTT. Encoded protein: CAWSVRGNTEAFF.

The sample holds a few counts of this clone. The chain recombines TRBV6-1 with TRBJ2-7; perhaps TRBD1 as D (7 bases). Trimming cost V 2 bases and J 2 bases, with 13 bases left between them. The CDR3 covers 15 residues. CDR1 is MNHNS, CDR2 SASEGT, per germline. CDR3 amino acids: CASSESGGLPYEQYF. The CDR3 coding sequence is TGTGCCAGCAGTGAATCAGGGGGGCTTCCCTACGAGCAGTACTTC.

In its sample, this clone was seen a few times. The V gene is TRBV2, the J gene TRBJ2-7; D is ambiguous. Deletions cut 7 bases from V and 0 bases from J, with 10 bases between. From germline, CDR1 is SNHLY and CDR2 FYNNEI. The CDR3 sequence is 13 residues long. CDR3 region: CASMARSSYEQYF. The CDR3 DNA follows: TGTGCCAGCATGGCAAGGAGCTCCTACGAGCAGTACTTC.

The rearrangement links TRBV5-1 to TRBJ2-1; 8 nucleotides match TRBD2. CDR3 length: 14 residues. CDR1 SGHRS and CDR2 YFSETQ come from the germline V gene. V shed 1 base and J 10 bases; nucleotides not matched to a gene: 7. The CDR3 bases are TGCGCCAGCAGCTTGATTGGACTAGCTGGCGAGCAGTTCTTC. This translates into CASSLIGLAGEQFF.

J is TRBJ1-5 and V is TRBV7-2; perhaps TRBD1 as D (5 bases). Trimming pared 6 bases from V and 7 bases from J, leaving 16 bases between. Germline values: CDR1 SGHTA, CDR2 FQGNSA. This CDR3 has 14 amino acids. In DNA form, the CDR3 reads TGTGCCAGCAGTATTCGACAGTCTGTCCAGCCCCAGCATTTT. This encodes CASSIRQSVQPQHF. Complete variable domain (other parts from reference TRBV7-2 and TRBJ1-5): GAGVSQSPSNKVTEKGKDVELRCDPISGHTALYWYRQSLGQGLEFLIYFQGNSAPDKSGLPSDRFSAERTGGSVSTLTIQRTQQEDSAVYLCASSIRQSVQPQHFGDGTRLSIL.

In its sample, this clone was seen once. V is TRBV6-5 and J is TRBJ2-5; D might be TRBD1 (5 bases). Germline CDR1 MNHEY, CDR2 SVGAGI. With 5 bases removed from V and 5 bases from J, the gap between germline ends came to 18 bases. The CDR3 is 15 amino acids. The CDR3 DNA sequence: TGTGCCAGCAGTAGGGCAGGGAATAAAGGGGAGACCCAGTACTTC. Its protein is CASSRAGNKGETQYF.

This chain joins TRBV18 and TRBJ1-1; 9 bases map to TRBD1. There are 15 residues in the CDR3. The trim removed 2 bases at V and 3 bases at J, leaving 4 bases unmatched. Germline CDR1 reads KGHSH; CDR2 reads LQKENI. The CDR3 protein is CASSPLTGGDTEAFF. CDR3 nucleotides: TGTGCCAGCTCACCATTGACAGGGGGTGACACTGAAGCTTTCTTT.

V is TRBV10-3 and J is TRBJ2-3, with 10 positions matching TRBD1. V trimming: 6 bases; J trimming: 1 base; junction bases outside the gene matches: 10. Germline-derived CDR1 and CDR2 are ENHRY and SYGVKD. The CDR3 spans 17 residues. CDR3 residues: CAIRETGGREGTDTQYF. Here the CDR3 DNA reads TGTGCCATCAGGGAGACAGGGGGCCGGGAGGGCACAGATACGCAGTATTTT.

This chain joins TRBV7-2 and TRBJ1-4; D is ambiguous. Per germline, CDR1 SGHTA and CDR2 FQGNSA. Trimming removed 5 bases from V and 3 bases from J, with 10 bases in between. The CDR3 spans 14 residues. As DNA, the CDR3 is TGTGCCAGCAGCCCCCAAGCGGCTAATGAAAAACTGTTTTTT. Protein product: CASSPQAANEKLFF.

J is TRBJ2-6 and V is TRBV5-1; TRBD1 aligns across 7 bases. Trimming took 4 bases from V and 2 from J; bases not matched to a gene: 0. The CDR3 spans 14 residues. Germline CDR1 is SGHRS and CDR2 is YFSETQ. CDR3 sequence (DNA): TGCGCCAGCAGCCAGGGGGCTGGGGCCAACGTCCTGACTTTC. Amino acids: CASSQGAGANVLTF.

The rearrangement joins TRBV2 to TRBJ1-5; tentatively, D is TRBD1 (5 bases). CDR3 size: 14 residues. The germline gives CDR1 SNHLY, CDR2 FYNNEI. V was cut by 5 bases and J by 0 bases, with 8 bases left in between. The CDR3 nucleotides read TGTGCCAGCAGTCCTAGGGGTAGCAATCAGCCCCAGCATTTT. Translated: CASSPRGSNQPQHF.

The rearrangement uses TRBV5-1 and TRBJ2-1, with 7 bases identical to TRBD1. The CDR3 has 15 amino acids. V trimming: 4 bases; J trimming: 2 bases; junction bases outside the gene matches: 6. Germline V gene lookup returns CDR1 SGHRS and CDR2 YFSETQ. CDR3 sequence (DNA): TGCGCCAGCAGCACGACAGGGACCACCTACAATGAGCAGTTCTTC. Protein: CASSTTGTTYNEQFF.

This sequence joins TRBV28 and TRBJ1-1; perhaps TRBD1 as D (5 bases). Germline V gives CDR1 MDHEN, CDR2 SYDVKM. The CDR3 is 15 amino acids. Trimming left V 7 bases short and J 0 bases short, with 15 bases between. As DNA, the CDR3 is TGTGCCAGCACCTCCGGAGGGGCCATGAACACTGAAGCTTTCTTT. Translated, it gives CASTSGGAMNTEAFF.

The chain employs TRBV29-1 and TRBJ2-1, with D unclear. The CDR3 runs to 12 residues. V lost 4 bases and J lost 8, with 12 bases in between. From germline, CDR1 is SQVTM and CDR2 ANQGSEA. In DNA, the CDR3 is TGCAGCGTTGCCATTAGCCGGGATGAGCAGTTCTTC. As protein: CSVAISRDEQFF.